This is a list of T cell receptor beta chains from one sample in a study of cytomegalovirus exposure and HLA in healthy donors. The method was immunoSEQ multiplex PCR; TCRdb's version includes in-frame clones alone and lacks a portion of them. The sample lists more than 85,000 clones, around 86% occurring once. What was sequenced was PBMCs. These receptor sequences come from a man in his forties or fifties in good health and CMV-seronegative. CDR3s include the opening cysteine and the closing phenylalanine or tryptophan. The order of the fields is V gene, D gene, J gene, clone size, CDR3 DNA, CDR3 protein. The D gene is left open where the match is weak. The listing skips clone size in some rows; elsewhere it reads once, few, many or a size class.

v_call: TRBV28; d_call: TRBD2; j_call: TRBJ2-3; clone_size: .; cdr3_nt: TGTGCCAGCAGTTTTTCTAGCGGGGGGGGCACAGATACGCAGTATTTT; cdr3_aa: CASSFSSGGGTDTQYF
v_call: TRBV5-1; d_call: TRBD1; j_call: TRBJ1-1; clone_size: .; cdr3_nt: TGCGCCAGCAGCCCCGGACAGGGCACTGAAGCTTTCTTT; cdr3_aa: CASSPGQGTEAFF
v_call: TRBV6-5; d_call: TRBD2; j_call: TRBJ2-7; clone_size: .; cdr3_nt: TGTGCCAGCAGCTTACTGGGGGGGAACTACGAGCAGTACTTC; cdr3_aa: CASSLLGGNYEQYF
v_call: TRBV6-5; d_call: .; j_call: TRBJ2-7; clone_size: once; cdr3_nt: TGTGCCAGCAGAACAGGTTTTCGGGAGCAGTACTTC; cdr3_aa: CASRTGFREQYF
v_call: TRBV30; d_call: .; j_call: TRBJ2-7; clone_size: .; cdr3_nt: TGTGCCTGGAGCAGGTTCTCCTACGAGCAGTACTTC; cdr3_aa: CAWSRFSYEQYF
v_call: TRBV7-9; d_call: TRBD1; j_call: TRBJ1-6; clone_size: .; cdr3_nt: TGTGCCAGCAGCTTCGACAGGGGTGGTAATTCACCCCTCCACTTT; cdr3_aa: CASSFDRGGNSPLHF
v_call: TRBV5-4; d_call: .; j_call: TRBJ1-1; clone_size: .; cdr3_nt: TGTGCCAGCAGGCGGACAGTGAACACTGAAGCTTTCTTT; cdr3_aa: CASRRTVNTEAFF
v_call: TRBV7-7; d_call: TRBD2; j_call: TRBJ2-2; clone_size: few; cdr3_nt: TGTGCCAGCAGCTCAGCCCAAGCGGGATCCACCGGGGAGCTGTTTTTT; cdr3_aa: CASSSAQAGSTGELFF
v_call: TRBV11-2; d_call: TRBD1; j_call: TRBJ2-7; clone_size: few; cdr3_nt: TGTGCCAGCAGCCCGACCGGGGACAGAGTATACGAGCAGTACTTC; cdr3_aa: CASSPTGDRVYEQYF
v_call: TRBV4-2; d_call: .; j_call: TRBJ1-1; clone_size: .; cdr3_nt: TGTGCCAGCAGCCAAGTCGCGGGGGCCGCTGAAGCTTTCTTT; cdr3_aa: CASSQVAGAAEAFF
v_call: TRBV28; d_call: TRBD1; j_call: TRBJ2-7; clone_size: once; cdr3_nt: TGTGCCAGCAGACATCGGGACAGGGGTCCCTACGAGCAGTACTTC; cdr3_aa: CASRHRDRGPYEQYF
v_call: TRBV2; d_call: TRBD1; j_call: TRBJ1-6; clone_size: once; cdr3_nt: TGTGCCAGCAGGGAAGGACAGGGGTCGGGTTCACCCCTCCACTTT; cdr3_aa: CASREGQGSGSPLHF
v_call: TRBV6-5; d_call: .; j_call: TRBJ1-1; clone_size: few; cdr3_nt: TGTGCCAGCAGACCCCTTTGGGACATTGTCACTGAAGCTTTCTTT; cdr3_aa: CASRPLWDIVTEAFF
v_call: TRBV5-1; d_call: TRBD1; j_call: TRBJ2-2; clone_size: .; cdr3_nt: TGCGCCAGCAGCGCTGGGACAGACGCGGCCGGGGAGCTGTTTTTT; cdr3_aa: CASSAGTDAAGELFF
v_call: TRBV10-3; d_call: TRBD1; j_call: TRBJ2-7; clone_size: .; cdr3_nt: TGTGCCATCAGTGGGGGACAGGGCCAAGAGCAGTACTTC; cdr3_aa: CAISGGQGQEQYF
v_call: TRBV28; d_call: .; j_call: TRBJ1-1; clone_size: .; cdr3_nt: TGTGCCAGCAGCTCCGCACAAATGAACACTGAAGCTTTCTTT; cdr3_aa: CASSSAQMNTEAFF
v_call: TRBV5-1; d_call: TRBD2; j_call: TRBJ2-1; clone_size: few; cdr3_nt: TGCGCCAGCAGCTTGGTTAGCGGGGGATACAATGAGCAGTTCTTC; cdr3_aa: CASSLVSGGYNEQFF
v_call: TRBV7-2; d_call: .; j_call: TRBJ2-5; clone_size: .; cdr3_nt: TGTGCCAGCAGCTCAAAAACGCAGGGGTGGGAGACCCAGTACTTC; cdr3_aa: CASSSKTQGWETQYF
v_call: TRBV6-6; d_call: .; j_call: TRBJ1-2; clone_size: .; cdr3_nt: TGTGCCAGCAGTTATGAGGGAACGAGTAGTGGCTACACCTTC; cdr3_aa: CASSYEGTSSGYTF
v_call: TRBV6-6; d_call: TRBD2; j_call: TRBJ2-7; clone_size: .; cdr3_nt: TGTGCCAGCAGTTACGCGGGGGAGTTCTACGAGCAGTACTTC; cdr3_aa: CASSYAGEFYEQYF
v_call: TRBV11-2; d_call: .; j_call: TRBJ2-7; clone_size: .; cdr3_nt: TGTGCCAGCAGCTTTGACAGCCTCTCCTACGAGCAGTACTTC; cdr3_aa: CASSFDSLSYEQYF
v_call: TRBV2; d_call: .; j_call: TRBJ1-2; clone_size: .; cdr3_nt: TGTGCCAGCAGTGAAGAGGTAACAGGCATAAACTATGGCTACACCTTC; cdr3_aa: CASSEEVTGINYGYTF
v_call: TRBV13; d_call: TRBD2; j_call: TRBJ2-1; clone_size: .; cdr3_nt: TGTGCCAGCAGCTCTCCCGGGACTAGCGGGGGGGTGAGCTCCTACAATGAGCAGTTCTTC; cdr3_aa: CASSSPGTSGGVSSYNEQFF
v_call: TRBV6-1; d_call: .; j_call: TRBJ1-5; clone_size: .; cdr3_nt: TGTGCCAGCAGTGTGGGGAGAATTAATCAGCCCCAGCATTTT; cdr3_aa: CASSVGRINQPQHF
v_call: TRBV29-1; d_call: .; j_call: TRBJ1-5; clone_size: .; cdr3_nt: TGCAGCGTTTCCGACAGGAACAATCAGCCCCAGCATTTT; cdr3_aa: CSVSDRNNQPQHF
v_call: TRBV5-1; d_call: TRBD1; j_call: TRBJ1-1; clone_size: .; cdr3_nt: TGCGCCAGCAGCTTGGCGGCAGGGGGCTTCCCAGAAGCTTTCTTT; cdr3_aa: CASSLAAGGFPEAFF
v_call: TRBV19; d_call: TRBD1; j_call: TRBJ1-4; clone_size: .; cdr3_nt: TGTGCCAGTAGCAGGGGGCGGGATGAAAAACTGTTTTTT; cdr3_aa: CASSRGRDEKLFF
v_call: TRBV28; d_call: .; j_call: TRBJ1-1; clone_size: .; cdr3_nt: TGTGCCAGCAGTTTAGGGGGGGCCACTGAAGCTTTCTTT; cdr3_aa: CASSLGGATEAFF
v_call: TRBV5-4; d_call: .; j_call: TRBJ1-1; clone_size: .; cdr3_nt: TGTGCCAGCAGCTTTGCGGGGAACACTGAAGCTTTCTTT; cdr3_aa: CASSFAGNTEAFF
v_call: TRBV6-5; d_call: .; j_call: TRBJ2-7; clone_size: .; cdr3_nt: TGTGCCAGCAGTTCCCCCAGCTCCTACGAGCAGTACTTC; cdr3_aa: CASSSPSSYEQYF
v_call: TRBV11-2; d_call: .; j_call: TRBJ1-3; clone_size: .; cdr3_nt: TGTGCCAGCACCAGAAACAGGGTTCGCTTTGGAAACACCATATATTTT; cdr3_aa: CASTRNRVRFGNTIYF
v_call: TRBV6-1; d_call: .; j_call: TRBJ1-2; clone_size: .; cdr3_nt: TGTGCCAGCAGTGAAGCGCTTCGGCAGGTCTATGGCTACACCTTC; cdr3_aa: CASSEALRQVYGYTF
v_call: TRBV9; d_call: TRBD2; j_call: TRBJ2-7; clone_size: once; cdr3_nt: TGTGCCAGCAGCCCCCTCAGCGGGGGAAGCGAGCAGTACTTC; cdr3_aa: CASSPLSGGSEQYF
v_call: TRBV5-4; d_call: .; j_call: TRBJ1-3; clone_size: .; cdr3_nt: TGTGCCAGCAGCTCCAGGGCTGGAAACACCATATATTTT; cdr3_aa: CASSSRAGNTIYF
v_call: TRBV2; d_call: .; j_call: TRBJ2-6; clone_size: .; cdr3_nt: TGTGCCAGCCTCGGACAGAACTCTGGGGCCAACGTCCTGACTTTC; cdr3_aa: CASLGQNSGANVLTF
v_call: TRBV5-5; d_call: TRBD1; j_call: TRBJ1-6; clone_size: few; cdr3_nt: TGTGCCAGCAGCGTTGGGACAGGGGGCAATTCACCCCTCCACTTT; cdr3_aa: CASSVGTGGNSPLHF
v_call: TRBV7-2; d_call: TRBD2; j_call: TRBJ2-5; clone_size: .; cdr3_nt: TGTGCCAGCAGCTCCGGACTAGCGGGGTATGAGACCCAGTACTTC; cdr3_aa: CASSSGLAGYETQYF
v_call: TRBV6-1; d_call: TRBD1; j_call: TRBJ1-2; clone_size: .; cdr3_nt: TGTGCCAGCAGGTCGACAGGGGCGAGCTATGGCTACACCTTC; cdr3_aa: CASRSTGASYGYTF
v_call: TRBV4-1; d_call: TRBD1; j_call: TRBJ2-7; clone_size: few; cdr3_nt: TGCGCCAGCAGTAGGGGGCCCTACGAGCAGTACTTC; cdr3_aa: CASSRGPYEQYF
v_call: TRBV6-6; d_call: TRBD1; j_call: TRBJ2-5; clone_size: .; cdr3_nt: TGTGCCAGCAGTCGCACAGGGGGCGAGGAGACCCAGTACTTC; cdr3_aa: CASSRTGGEETQYF
v_call: TRBV6-5; d_call: TRBD1; j_call: TRBJ1-2; clone_size: .; cdr3_nt: TGTGCCAGCAGTAGGCTGGACAGGGCTGACTATGGCTACACCTTC; cdr3_aa: CASSRLDRADYGYTF
v_call: TRBV28; d_call: TRBD1; j_call: TRBJ1-1; clone_size: once; cdr3_nt: TGTGCCTCCGATACCGGGACAGGGACAGCTTTCTTT; cdr3_aa: CASDTGTGTAFF
v_call: TRBV9; d_call: TRBD2; j_call: TRBJ2-3; clone_size: .; cdr3_nt: TGTGCCAGCAGCGTAGAATGGCGGGGGGACACAGATACGCAGTATTTT; cdr3_aa: CASSVEWRGDTDTQYF
v_call: TRBV19; d_call: TRBD1; j_call: TRBJ2-5; clone_size: .; cdr3_nt: TGTGCCAGTAGTATAGGACAGGGGGATCAAGAGACCCAGTACTTC; cdr3_aa: CASSIGQGDQETQYF
v_call: TRBV18; d_call: .; j_call: TRBJ2-5; clone_size: .; cdr3_nt: TGTGCCAGCTCACCAGCAACTGAAGAGACCCAGTACTTC; cdr3_aa: CASSPATEETQYF
v_call: TRBV9; d_call: .; j_call: TRBJ2-2; clone_size: few; cdr3_nt: TGTGCCAGCAGCGTAGGACAGCCGACCGGGGAGCTGTTTTTT; cdr3_aa: CASSVGQPTGELFF
v_call: TRBV30; d_call: TRBD1; j_call: TRBJ1-2; clone_size: .; cdr3_nt: TGTGCCTGGAGTGTACGCGGGACAGTCGGCGGCTACACCTTC; cdr3_aa: CAWSVRGTVGGYTF
v_call: TRBV11-1; d_call: .; j_call: TRBJ2-1; clone_size: .; cdr3_nt: TGTGCCAGCAGCTTAATGGGACAAAACAATGAGCAGTTCTTC; cdr3_aa: CASSLMGQNNEQFF
v_call: TRBV6-1; d_call: .; j_call: TRBJ2-7; clone_size: .; cdr3_nt: TGTGCCAGCAGTGAAGCGTCCGGCTACGAGCAGTACTTC; cdr3_aa: CASSEASGYEQYF
v_call: TRBV2; d_call: .; j_call: TRBJ1-5; clone_size: .; cdr3_nt: TGTGCCAGCAGTCCTGCAGGGGCAGGCAATCAGCCCCAGCATTTT; cdr3_aa: CASSPAGAGNQPQHF
v_call: TRBV6-5; d_call: TRBD1; j_call: TRBJ1-2; clone_size: .; cdr3_nt: TGTGCCAGCAGAACCGGACAGGGTGGTGGCTACACCTTC; cdr3_aa: CASRTGQGGGYTF
v_call: TRBV6-4; d_call: .; j_call: TRBJ1-5; clone_size: .; cdr3_nt: TGTGCCAGCTCTCAGGGGAGCAATCAGCCCCAGCATTTT; cdr3_aa: CASSQGSNQPQHF
v_call: TRBV2; d_call: .; j_call: TRBJ1-5; clone_size: .; cdr3_nt: TGTGCCAGCAGTTGGACAGAAGGTCAGCCCCAGCATTTT; cdr3_aa: CASSWTEGQPQHF
v_call: TRBV30; d_call: .; j_call: TRBJ1-5; clone_size: .; cdr3_nt: TGTGCCTTTAAATCGAGCAATCAGCCCCAGCATTTT; cdr3_aa: CAFKSSNQPQHF
v_call: TRBV27; d_call: TRBD1; j_call: TRBJ1-5; clone_size: .; cdr3_nt: TGTGCCAGCAGTCTCCGGGACAGAAATCAGCCCCAGCATTTT; cdr3_aa: CASSLRDRNQPQHF
v_call: TRBV14; d_call: .; j_call: TRBJ1-1; clone_size: .; cdr3_nt: TGTGCCAGCAGCCTCCGGGGGGGCGGTGGCACTGAAGCTTTCTTT; cdr3_aa: CASSLRGGGGTEAFF
v_call: TRBV7-3; d_call: .; j_call: TRBJ2-7; clone_size: .; cdr3_nt: TGTGCCAGCAGCCTAGACAGAGCTACGAGGCAGTACTTC; cdr3_aa: CASSLDRATRQYF
v_call: TRBV5-3; d_call: .; j_call: TRBJ2-7; clone_size: .; cdr3_nt: TGTGCCAGAAGCGGAGAATCCTACGAGCAGTACTTC; cdr3_aa: CARSGESYEQYF
v_call: TRBV6-1; d_call: TRBD1; j_call: TRBJ1-1; clone_size: .; cdr3_nt: TGTGCCAGCTACCTTACAGGGGGTTATACTGAAGCTTTCTTT; cdr3_aa: CASYLTGGYTEAFF